The clone carrying this T cell receptor beta chain has more than one count but fewer than ten. Its antigen is not known. Deep-level running was used for the assay. Profiling relied on immunoSEQ multiplex PCR, and the TCRdb table lists in-frame clones only, not all of them. The table lists about half a million clones, almost 80% of them singletons. These data come from a study of shared clonotypes between healthy human individuals. Overall study results and limits: The researchers took only blood, and tissue repertoires probably look different. Expectations were that clonotype sharing among donors would be affected by sequencing depth.

This receptor was identified in a woman aged 40 to 50 in good health. Some clones in this sample may be carry-over from other donors' samples. The sequencing sample was made of PBMCs.

CDR3 nucleotides: TGTGCCAGCAGTTTGCAGGGGGCCGGGAACACCGGGGAGCTGTTTTTT. Protein sequence: CASSLQGAGNTGELFF. This chain joins TRBV7-3 and TRBJ2-2; 8 bases line up with TRBD1. After removal of 6 bases from V and 1 base from J, the junction contained 7 bases not matched to a gene. Per germline, CDR1 SGHTA and CDR2 FQGTGA. The CDR3 consists of 16 residues.